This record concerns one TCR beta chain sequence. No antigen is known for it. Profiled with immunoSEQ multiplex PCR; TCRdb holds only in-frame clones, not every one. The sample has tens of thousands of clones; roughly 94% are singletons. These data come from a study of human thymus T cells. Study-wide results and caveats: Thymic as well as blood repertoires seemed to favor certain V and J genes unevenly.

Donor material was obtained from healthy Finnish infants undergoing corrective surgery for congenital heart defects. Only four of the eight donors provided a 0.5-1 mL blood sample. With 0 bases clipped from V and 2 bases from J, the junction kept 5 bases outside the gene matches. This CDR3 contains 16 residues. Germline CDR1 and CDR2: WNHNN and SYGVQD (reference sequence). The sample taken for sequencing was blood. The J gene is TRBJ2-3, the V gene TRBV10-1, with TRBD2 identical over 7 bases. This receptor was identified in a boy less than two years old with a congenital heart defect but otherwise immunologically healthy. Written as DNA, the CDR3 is TGCGCCAGCAGTGAGTCAAGCGGGGCGTTCACAGATACGCAGTATTTT. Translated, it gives CASSESSGAFTDTQYF.